This entry lists 24 T cell receptor beta chains sequenced from one sample in a study of cytomegalovirus exposure and HLA in healthy donors. Amplification used 60 Vbeta primers and 13 Jbeta primers. Generated by immunoSEQ multiplex PCR, the TCRdb table keeps only in-frame clones and is missing some. This sample has over 130,000 clones, with around 65% found just once. Sequenced sample: PBMCs. The source of these receptors is a woman aged 55-75 years in good health and CMV-seronegative.

The chain uses TRBV5-1 and TRBJ2-5, with D perhaps matching TRBD2 (5 bases). V dropped 0 bases and J dropped 7 bases, with 7 bases sitting between them. From germline, CDR1 is SGHRS and CDR2 YFSETQ. The CDR3 has 12 residues. The CDR3 DNA reads TGCGCCAGCAGCTTGGAAGGACTGACCCAGTACTTC. Protein product: CASSLEGLTQYF.

A single count supports this clone. V and J are TRBV10-3 and TRBJ2-7; D is possibly TRBD1 (6 bases). The germline V and J ends were trimmed by 3 bases and 5 bases, with 8 bases remaining between them. CDR3 length equals 12 residues. In germline, CDR1 is ENHRY, CDR2 SYGVKD. For the CDR3, the DNA is TGTGCCATCAGTGAAACAGGGAACGAGCAGTACTTC. It codes for CAISETGNEQYF.

The rearrangement joins TRBV19 to TRBJ2-1, with 14 positions matching TRBD2. CDR1 is LNHDA and CDR2 is SQIVND in the germline V gene (reference sequence). J lost 6 bases, V lost 6 bases, and 7 bases had no gene match. The CDR3 has 16 residues. The CDR3 here is CASRGPGTSGSNEQFF. The DNA of the CDR3 is TGTGCCAGTAGGGGACCTGGGACTAGCGGGAGCAATGAGCAGTTCTTC.

The J gene is TRBJ1-2, the V gene TRBV9; TRBD1 matches 7 bases. V was pared by 3 bases and J by 7 bases, with 6 bases of the junction left unmatched. Germline-derived CDR1 and CDR2 are SGDLS and YYNGEE. The CDR3 has 13 residues. The CDR3 sequence is CASSEGTEAGYTF. The CDR3 DNA reads as TGTGCCAGCAGCGAGGGGACAGAAGCTGGCTACACCTTC.

The chain employs TRBV12-5 and TRBJ2-5; 9 bases agree with TRBD1. The germline CDR1 and CDR2 sequences are LGHNT and FRNRAP. CDR3 size: 15 residues. V lost 0 bases, J lost 6 bases, and 5 bases stayed unmatched. Here the CDR3 DNA reads TGTGCTAGTGGTTTGGTACCGGACAGGGGAAAGACCCAGTACTTC. Its translation is CASGLVPDRGKTQYF.

V and J are TRBV7-8 and TRBJ2-3; the match to TRBD1 covers 11 bases. The germline CDR1 and CDR2 sequences are SGHVS and FQNEAQ. Germline trimming cut 5 bases from V and 7 bases from J; bases unmatched to any gene: 14. The CDR3 spans 17 residues. DNA for the CDR3: TGTGCCAGCAGCCCCGCAGCCTGGACAGGGGGCGGGTATACGCAGTATTTT. Residues: CASSPAAWTGGGYTQYF. The whole variable domain, filled in from reference TRBV7-8 and TRBJ2-3, reads GAGVSQSPRYKVAKRGQDVALRCDPISGHVSLFWYQQALGQGPEFLTYFQNEAQLDKSGLPSDRFFAERPEGSVSTLKIQRTQQEDSAVYLCASSPAAWTGGGYTQYFGPGTRLTVL.

This clone has just a few counts. The chain combines TRBV25-1 with TRBJ2-2; 12 bases map to TRBD1. This CDR3 spans 16 amino acids. J lost 6 bases, V lost 5 bases, and 7 bases had no gene match. The germline gives CDR1 MGHDK, CDR2 SYGVNS. The CDR3 protein is CASSQSGTGGSGELFF. The CDR3 bases are TGTGCCAGCAGTCAGTCCGGGACAGGGGGCTCCGGGGAGCTGTTTTTT.

This chain connects TRBV18 to TRBJ2-7; 7 bases are shared with TRBD1. Trimming at V came to 2 bases and at J to 2 bases, leaving 3 bases not matched to a gene. Germline CDR1 is KGHSH and CDR2 is LQKENI. The CDR3 loop spans 14 amino acids. CDR3 sequence reads: CASSPGTAAYEQYF. The CDR3 region has the DNA TGTGCCAGCTCACCAGGGACAGCAGCCTACGAGCAGTACTTC.

The chain has TRBV6-5 and TRBJ2-5, with D possibly TRBD2 on 6 matching bases. CDR3 length: 13 amino acids. Germline V CDR1 and CDR2: MNHEY, SVGAGI. V was cut by 2 bases and J by 3 bases, with 7 bases left in between. CDR3 region: CASSYGGEETQYF. The CDR3, as DNA: TGTGCCAGCAGTTACGGCGGGGAAGAGACCCAGTACTTC.

The CDR3 sequence: CASSDRGGGYTF. DNA for the CDR3: TGTGCCAGCAGCGACAGGGGCGGTGGCTACACCTTC. The V gene is TRBV28, the J gene TRBJ1-2; 8 positions agree with TRBD1. V lost 6 bases to trimming and J lost 7 bases; unmatched junction nucleotides: 4. Germline-derived CDR1 and CDR2 are MDHEN and SYDVKM. CDR3 length equals 12 residues.

For this clone: Other DNA variants within this sample encode the same CDR3. V usage is TRBV5-1 and J usage is TRBJ2-3; 8 bases are shared with TRBD1. V gave up 4 bases and J gave up 2 bases; unmatched junction bases: 6. Looked up from germline, CDR1 is SGHRS and CDR2 is YFSETQ. CDR3 length: 15 amino acids. The CDR3 region is CASSLQGVYTDTQYF. DNA for the CDR3: TGCGCCAGCAGCCTACAGGGGGTCTACACAGATACGCAGTATTTT. The full variable domain, rest sourced from reference TRBV5-1 and TRBJ2-3, is KAGVTQTPRYLIKTRGQQVTLSCSPISGHRSVSWYQQTPGQGLQFLFEYFSETQRNKGNFPGRFSGRQFSNSRSEMNVSTLELGDSALYLCASSLQGVYTDTQYFGPGTRLTVL.

This clone was counted only a few times. The rearrangement links TRBV9 to TRBJ2-4; TRBD2 matches at 8 bases. This CDR3 contains 17 residues. Losses at the gene ends were 0 bases for V and 8 bases for J; bases not matched to a gene: 13. The germline V gene encodes CDR1 SGDLS and CDR2 YYNGEE. CDR3 in DNA: TGTGCCAGCAGCGTAGTGAGGGCGGGAGGCCCGGAGGACATTCAGTACTTC. Its translation is CASSVVRAGGPEDIQYF.

The chain recombines TRBV5-4 with TRBJ2-1; D remains unclear. Trimming took off 0 bases at V and 0 bases at J, with 10 bases between the two ends. Germline V gives CDR1 SGHNT, CDR2 YYREEE (reference sequence). This CDR3 spans 16 amino acids. The CDR3 DNA sequence: TGTGCCAGCAGCTTGGATCCACTTAGCTCCTACAATGAGCAGTTCTTC. Translation: CASSLDPLSSYNEQFF.

This clone was seen only a few times. The genes are TRBV6-6 and TRBJ1-6; no clear D. This CDR3 is built from 15 residues. The germline V gene encodes CDR1 MNHNY and CDR2 SVGAGI (reference sequence). Trimming took off 7 bases at V and 6 bases at J, with 16 bases between the two ends. CDR3 DNA: TGTGCCAGCACGAAATTTGGGAGTTTTAATTCACCCCTCCACTTT. Its translation is CASTKFGSFNSPLHF.

The J gene is TRBJ1-5, the V gene TRBV6-1; TRBD1 might be the D (5 bases). Germline CDR1 and CDR2: MNHNS and SASEGT. V was shortened by 2 bases and J by 6 bases, with 11 bases between the two germline ends. This CDR3 contains 14 residues. The CDR3 loop reads CASSESGQVQPQHF. Written as DNA, the CDR3 is TGTGCCAGCAGTGAATCAGGGCAGGTTCAGCCCCAGCATTTT.

The genes are TRBV5-1 and TRBJ2-5; D may be TRBD1 or TRBD2 (5 bases each). The J call may be incorrect, as the DNA end agrees better with TRBJ2-7. The CDR3 covers 14 residues. The germline V gene encodes CDR1 SGHRS and CDR2 YFSETQ. The CDR3 loop reads CASSNLGTDYEQYF. In nucleotides, the CDR3 is TGCGCCAGCAGCAACCTGGGGACGGACTACGAGCAGTACTTC.

Written as DNA, the CDR3 is TGTGCCAGCAGCTTGGTGGACAGAGCCCTCCACGAGCAGTACTTC. Protein: CASSLVDRALHEQYF. This chain uses TRBV5-6 with TRBJ2-7, with a tentative D call TRBD1 (6 bases). Between the trimmed V and J ends, which lost 0 bases and 5 bases, there was a span of 15 bases. The CDR3 has 15 amino acids. Germline V gene lookup returns CDR1 SGHDT and CDR2 YYEEEE.

This chain links TRBV4-1 with TRBJ2-7; 7 nucleotides agree with TRBD2. The length of the CDR3 is 19 residues. Per the germline V gene, CDR1 is MGHRA and CDR2 is YSYEKL. Trimming at V came to 0 bases and at J to 2 bases, leaving 16 bases not matched to a gene. DNA for the CDR3: TGCGCCAGCAGCCAAGAATCCCCTAGTACGGGGGGAAAACCCTACGAGCAGTACTTC. This encodes CASSQESPSTGGKPYEQYF.

This rearrangement joins TRBV10-3 to TRBJ1-2; TRBD1 agrees at 7 bases. The J segment lost 4 bases and the V segment lost 5 bases, leaving 13 bases of the junction unmatched. The CDR3 is made up of 16 amino acids. Germline lookup yields CDR1 ENHRY and CDR2 SYGVKD. The CDR3 coding sequence is TGTGCCATCAGTTCCAGACAGGGCGCCTCTAGCTATGGCTACACCTTC. Amino acid sequence: CAISSRQGASSYGYTF.

The chain carries TRBV5-4 and TRBJ1-1, with TRBD1 identical over 8 bases. The CDR3 totals 14 residues. CDR1 and CDR2 (germline): SGHNT, YYREEE (reference sequence). The V segment lost 2 bases and the J segment 3 bases; nucleotides outside the gene matches: 3. CDR3 amino acids: CASSLKDRDTEAFF. DNA for the CDR3: TGTGCCAGCAGCTTAAAGGACAGGGACACTGAAGCTTTCTTT.

This clone was found once. The V and J genes are TRBV29-1 and TRBJ2-5, with 12 bases matching TRBD2. Germline CDR1 SQVTM, CDR2 ANQGSEA. V was clipped by 3 bases and J by 3 bases; unmatched bases: 2. This CDR3 region has 14 residues. The CDR3 is CSVDWTSGKETQYF. The CDR3 nucleotides read TGCAGCGTTGATTGGACTAGCGGGAAAGAGACCCAGTACTTC. Looking up the rest from reference TRBV29-1 and TRBJ2-5 gives the full variable domain: SAVISQKPSRDICQRGTSLTIQCQVDSQVTMMFWYRQQPGQSLTLIATANQGSEATYESGFVIDKFPISRPNLTFSTLTVSNMSPEDSSIYLCSVDWTSGKETQYFGPGTRLLVL.

The rearrangement links TRBV7-9 to TRBJ1-5, with no clear D. The germline V and J ends were trimmed by 2 bases and 6 bases, with 5 bases remaining between them. Germline CDR1 SEHNR, CDR2 FQNEAQ (reference sequence). This CDR3 has 12 residues. The CDR3: CASSLRGQPQHF. The CDR3 DNA follows: TGTGCCAGCAGCTTACGGGGTCAGCCCCAGCATTTT. The full variable domain, its missing parts supplied by reference TRBV7-9 and TRBJ1-5, is DTGVSQNPRHKITKRGQNVTFRCDPISEHNRLYWYRQTLGQGPEFLTYFQNEAQLEKSRLLSDRFSAERPKGSFSTLEIQRTEQGDSAMYLCASSLRGQPQHFGDGTRLSIL.

V is TRBV6-4 and J is TRBJ1-5; D is uncertain. The CDR3 has 16 residues. Trimming took 7 bases from V and 0 from J, leaving 16 bases between them. The germline V gene has CDR1 MRHNA and CDR2 SNTAGT. CDR3 protein: CASIKGSSGSNQPQHF. The CDR3 DNA reads as TGTGCCAGCATTAAAGGGAGTTCGGGTAGCAATCAGCCCCAGCATTTT.

The chain couples TRBV29-1 to TRBJ1-4; TRBD1 is a possible D gene (5 bases). This CDR3 spans 15 amino acids. Germline CDR1 SQVTM, CDR2 ANQGSEA. Trimming took off 4 bases at V and 5 bases at J, with 17 bases between the two ends. CDR3 protein: CSVVNSWGPNEKLFF. CDR3 DNA sequence: TGCAGCGTTGTAAATAGTTGGGGCCCCAATGAAAAACTGTTTTTT.